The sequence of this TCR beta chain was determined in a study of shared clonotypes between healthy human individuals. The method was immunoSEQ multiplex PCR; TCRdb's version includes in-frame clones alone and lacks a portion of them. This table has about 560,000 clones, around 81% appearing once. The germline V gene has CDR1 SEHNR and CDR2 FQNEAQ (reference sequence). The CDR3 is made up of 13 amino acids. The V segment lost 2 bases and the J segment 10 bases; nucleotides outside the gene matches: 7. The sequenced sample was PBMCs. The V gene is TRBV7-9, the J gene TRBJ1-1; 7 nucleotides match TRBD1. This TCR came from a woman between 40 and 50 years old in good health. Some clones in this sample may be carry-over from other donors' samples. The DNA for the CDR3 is TGTGCCAGCAGCTTATACAGGGGTGCGGGAGCTTTCTTT. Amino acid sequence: CASSLYRGAGAFF.